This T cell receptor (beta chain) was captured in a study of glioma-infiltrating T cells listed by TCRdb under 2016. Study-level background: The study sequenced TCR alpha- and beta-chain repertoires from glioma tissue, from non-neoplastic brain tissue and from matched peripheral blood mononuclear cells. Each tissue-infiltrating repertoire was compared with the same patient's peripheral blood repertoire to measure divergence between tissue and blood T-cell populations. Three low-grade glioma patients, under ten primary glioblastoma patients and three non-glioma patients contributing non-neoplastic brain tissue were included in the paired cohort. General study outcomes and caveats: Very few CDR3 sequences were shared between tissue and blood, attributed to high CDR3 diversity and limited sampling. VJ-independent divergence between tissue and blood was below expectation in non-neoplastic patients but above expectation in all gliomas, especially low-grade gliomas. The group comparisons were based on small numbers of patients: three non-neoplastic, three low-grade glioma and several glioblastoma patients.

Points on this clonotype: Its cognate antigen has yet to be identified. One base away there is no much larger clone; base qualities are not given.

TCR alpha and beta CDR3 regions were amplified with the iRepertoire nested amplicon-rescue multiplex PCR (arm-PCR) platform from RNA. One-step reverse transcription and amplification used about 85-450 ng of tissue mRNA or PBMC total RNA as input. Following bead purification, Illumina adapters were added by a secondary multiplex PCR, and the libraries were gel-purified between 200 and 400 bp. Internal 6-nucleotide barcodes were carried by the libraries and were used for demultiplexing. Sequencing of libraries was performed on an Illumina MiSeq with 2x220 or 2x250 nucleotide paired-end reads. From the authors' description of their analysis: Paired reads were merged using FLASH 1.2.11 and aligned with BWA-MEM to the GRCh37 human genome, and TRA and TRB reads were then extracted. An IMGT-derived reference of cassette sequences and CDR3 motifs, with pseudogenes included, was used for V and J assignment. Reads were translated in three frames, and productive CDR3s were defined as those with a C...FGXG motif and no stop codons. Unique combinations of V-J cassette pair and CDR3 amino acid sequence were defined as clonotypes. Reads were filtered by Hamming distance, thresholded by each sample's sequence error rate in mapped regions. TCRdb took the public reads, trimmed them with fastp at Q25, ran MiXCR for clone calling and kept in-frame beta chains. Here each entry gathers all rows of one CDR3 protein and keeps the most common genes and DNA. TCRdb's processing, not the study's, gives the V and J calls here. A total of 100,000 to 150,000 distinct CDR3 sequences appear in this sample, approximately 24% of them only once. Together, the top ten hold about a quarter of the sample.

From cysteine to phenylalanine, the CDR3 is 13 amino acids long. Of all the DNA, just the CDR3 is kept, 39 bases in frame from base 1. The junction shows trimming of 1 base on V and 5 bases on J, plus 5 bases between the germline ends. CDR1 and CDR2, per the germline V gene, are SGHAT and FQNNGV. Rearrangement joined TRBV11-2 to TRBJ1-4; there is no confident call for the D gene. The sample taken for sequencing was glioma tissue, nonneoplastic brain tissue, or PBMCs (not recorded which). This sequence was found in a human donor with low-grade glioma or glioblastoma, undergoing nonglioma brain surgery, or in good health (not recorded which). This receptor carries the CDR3 CASSLGWNEKLFF. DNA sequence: TGTGCCAGCAGCTTAGGCTGGAATGAAAAACTGTTTTTT.